This passage covers 2 T cell receptor beta chains from one sample sequenced in a study of CD8+CD57+ T cells in acquired aplastic anemia. The use of genomic DNA as template underpinned the TCR beta VDJ and CDR3 profiling. From the reads, TCRdb called clonotypes with MiXCR, one entry per CDR3 protein. The sample lists some 130,000 distinct CDR3 sequences, roughly 40% seen once, with 8.4% in the top ten. The sample comprised sorted CD4+, CD8+, or CD8+CD57+ T cells (not recorded which) from PBMCs. The receptors come from a human donor in good health, serving as a control.

This clonotype was recorded many times. This chain joins TRBV2 and TRBJ1-5; 8 nucleotides match TRBD1. The CDR3 totals 14 residues. The germline V gene encodes CDR1 SNHLY and CDR2 FYNNEI. Germline trimming cut 6 bases from V and 6 bases from J; bases unmatched to any gene: 7. The CDR3 spells CASRDREMGQPQHF. In DNA form, the CDR3 reads TGTGCCAGCAGGGACAGGGAGATGGGTCAGCCCCAGCATTTT.

As concerns this clonotype: Given the absence of the conserved phenylalanine or tryptophan at the CDR3 end, a read error is likely. No DNA is shown, since the ends of the CDR3 on it are uncertain; the CDR3 is the one TCRdb lists. This rearrangement joins TRBV7-2 to TRBJ2-5. CDR1 and CDR2 from the germline V gene are SGHTA and FQGNSA. The CDR3 is made up of 12 amino acids, end residues included. CDR3 sequence reads: CASSLGLETQCL.